Included here is one TCR beta chain sequence, with context. The data originate from a study of blood T cell repertoires in COVID-19. The CDR3 loop spans 14 amino acids. V was pared by 5 bases and J by 5 bases, with 7 bases of the junction left unmatched. Germline V CDR1 and CDR2: SEHNR, FQNEAQ (reference sequence). The table came from immunoSEQ multiplex PCR; TCRdb's copy has only in-frame clones and leaves some out. This repertoire shows roughly 100,000 clones, around 81% found once; its top ten account for roughly 4%. The receptor was isolated from a man in his sixties with acute or convalescent COVID-19. The chain is built from TRBV7-9 and TRBJ1-1; TRBD1 aligns across 8 bases. Material for sequencing was peripheral blood. The CDR3 region has the DNA TGTGCCAGCAGCGGATGGACAGGGAAGACTGAAGCTTTCTTT. Protein product: CASSGWTGKTEAFF.